This TCR beta chain was profiled in a study of early T cells in non-severe SARS-CoV-2 infection. Unique molecular identifiers were attached to individual cDNA molecules. MiXCR was run by TCRdb on the 5' RACE reads, yielding one entry per CDR3 protein. There are about 55,000 distinct CDR3 sequences in the sample; roughly 13% occur only once, and about 9.3% lies in the top ten. The junction had 14 bases not matched to a gene; V was cut back by 6 bases and J by 6 bases. The CDR3 extends over 16 amino acids. CDR1 and CDR2 (germline): MNHEY, SMNVEV (reference sequence). Source: whole blood, taken at baseline. This receptor was identified in an adult who was a healthcare worker with PCR-confirmed SARS-CoV-2 infection or an uninfected control (not recorded which). This sequence joins TRBV27 and TRBJ1-5, with 7 bases aligning to TRBD1. CDR3 in amino acids: CASSLIGQGVGQPQHF. The CDR3 bases are TGTGCCAGCAGCCTAATAGGGCAGGGGGTCGGTCAGCCCCAGCATTTT.